This entry describes one TCR beta chain. Its antigen remains unknown. It was with random hexamers that 0.5 to 1 ug RNA was reverse transcribed. TCRdb recomputed calls from the immunoSEQ multiplex PCR reads with MiXCR, one row per CDR3 protein. The sample consists of more than 200,000 distinct CDR3 sequences, 93% of them appearing once. This specimen comes from a study of CD8 T cells in Susac syndrome. Findings and limits, study-wide: The TCR sequencing and HLA analysis in the study involved a relatively small number of individuals, as the study acknowledged.

Relapsing-remitting disease, either stable or active, was present in the multiple sclerosis controls, who were treatment-naive patients. This receptor was obtained from a human donor with multiple sclerosis. Source material: CD4+ T cells from PBMCs.

The CDR3 DNA is TGTGCCAGCAGCTTCCGGGGCTCCTATGGAAACACCATATATTTT. It encodes CASSFRGSYGNTIYF. The rearrangement uses TRBV5-6 and TRBJ1-3; tentatively, D is TRBD1 (5 bases). V was clipped by 2 bases and J by 3 bases, with 12 bases between them. CDR1 is SGHDT and CDR2 is YYEEEE in the germline V gene. The CDR3 is 15 residues long.